The 21 T cell receptor beta chains in this list originate from one sample, sequenced in a study of identical twins (dated by TCRdb to 2016 to 2017). Libraries were constructed by 5' RACE. TCRdb records Illumina HiSeq 2000 as the sequencer. The public reads were quality trimmed at Q25 with fastp and then assembled into clones with MiXCR by TCRdb, keeping productive beta chains. Identical CDR3 proteins give one entry, which carries the most common genes and DNA. The sample profile shows about 240,000 distinct CDR3 sequences; roughly 13% of them were found once. The top ten constitute more than 3.5% of the sample. A further study also used this sample, focusing on yellow fever vaccine responses in identical twins.

Sequenced: memory (CD45RO+) T cells sorted from blood. Per the publication, the cell subset or site label means: CD45RO+ enriched T cells. These receptor sequences come from a woman aged 18-30 years in good health.

The table lists this clonotype with a few counts. V gene TRBV5-1 combines with J gene TRBJ2-7; D gene ambiguous. The V and J ends lost 5 bases and 3 bases respectively, with 9 bases between them. Germline V lookup: CDR1 SGHRS, CDR2 YFSETQ. The CDR3 has 12 amino acids. CDR3 DNA sequence: TGCGCCAGCAGTTACGGCAACTACGAGCAGTACTTC. Its translation: CASSYGNYEQYF.

The V call is TRBV6-2 or TRBV6-3, the J call TRBJ2-2; 11 nucleotides line up with TRBD2. V lost 2 bases and J lost 4; bases outside the gene matches: 6. The V gene's germline CDR1 is MNHEY and CDR2 SVGEGT. This CDR3 is 17 amino acids long. CDR3 DNA: TGTGCCAGCAGTTACGGTCTTAGCGGGAGGGCCACCGGGGAGCTGTTTTTT. Translated, it gives CASSYGLSGRATGELFF.

V gene TRBV7-9 combines with J gene TRBJ2-1; TRBD1 is a possible D gene (6 bases). Per the germline V gene, CDR1 is SEHNR and CDR2 is FQNEAQ (reference sequence). Trimming left V 4 bases short and J 9 bases short, with 13 bases between. The CDR3 is made up of 13 amino acids. CDR3 nucleotides: TGTGCCAGCAGCTCTACAGGGAGTCTTGAGCAGTTCTTC. It is translated as CASSSTGSLEQFF.

The CDR3 DNA follows: TGTGCCAGCAGTGAAGAGGGGCTCCAGGGGAGGGAGCAGTACTTC. It specifies CASSEEGLQGREQYF. The J gene is TRBJ2-7, the V gene TRBV2; D is perhaps TRBD1 or TRBD2 (6 bases each). V was shortened by 1 base and J by 7 bases, with 17 bases between the two germline ends. The CDR3 is 15 residues long. Germline CDR1 reads SNHLY; CDR2 reads FYNNEI.

This clonotype has only a few counts. A read error may explain this, as a much larger clone is one base away. The chain links TRBV6-1 to TRBJ2-7; 11 bases are a match to TRBD1. CDR3 length: 13 amino acids. V shed 6 bases and J 3 bases; nucleotides not matched to a gene: 1. Germline V gives CDR1 MNHNS, CDR2 SASEGT. CDR3 loop: CASRGTGGYEQYF. The DNA for the CDR3 is TGTGCCAGCAGGGGGACAGGGGGCTACGAGCAGTACTTC.

This clonotype was observed a handful of times. The V and J genes are TRBV7-2 and TRBJ1-6; a weak D match, TRBD1 (5 bases). Germline-derived CDR1 and CDR2 are SGHTA and FQGNSA. The CDR3 spans 15 residues. Trimming removed 6 bases from V and 5 bases from J, with 14 bases in between. CDR3 nucleotides: TGTGCCAGCAGTAGGGGCGGGGGTAATAATTCACCCCTCCACTTT. Translation gives CASSRGGGNNSPLHF.

The rearrangement uses TRBV27 and TRBJ1-6, with a weak D call TRBD1 (5 bases). The CDR3 contains 13 residues. V was clipped by 1 base and J by 7 bases, with 5 bases between them. Per the germline V gene, CDR1 is MNHEY and CDR2 is SMNVEV (reference sequence). CDR3 protein: CASSLYRNSPLHF. The CDR3 nucleotides read TGTGCCAGCAGTTTATACAGGAATTCACCCCTCCACTTT.

This chain connects TRBV20-1 to TRBJ2-7; D possibly corresponds to TRBD1 (6 bases). The CDR3 consists of 13 residues. V lost 6 bases and J lost 1, with 13 bases in between. The germline CDR1 and CDR2 sequences are DFQATT and SNEGSKA (reference sequence). The DNA for the CDR3 is TGCAGTGCCGATAGGGGACAATCCTACGAGCAGTACTTC. Protein product: CSADRGQSYEQYF.

A few counts support this clonotype. The V gene is TRBV7-6, the J gene TRBJ1-1, with TRBD1 matching 9 bases. Unmatched junction bases numbered 1, after V lost 1 base and J lost 1 base. This CDR3 contains 15 residues. From germline, CDR1 is SGHVS and CDR2 FNYEAQ. The CDR3 reads CASSLETGGNTEAFF. The CDR3 DNA reads as TGTGCCAGCAGCTTAGAGACAGGGGGGAACACTGAAGCTTTCTTT.

The rearrangement uses TRBV5-6 and TRBJ2-1; 10 bases are a match to TRBD2. The germline V gene has CDR1 SGHDT and CDR2 YYEEEE. The junction had 8 bases not matched to a gene; V was cut back by 6 bases and J by 5 bases. The CDR3 runs to 15 residues. The CDR3 region is CASNQGLAWDNEQFF. The DNA of the CDR3 is TGTGCCAGCAACCAGGGACTAGCGTGGGACAATGAGCAGTTCTTC.

A few counts support this clonotype. Mismatch with germline at one junction end may stem from a read error. V is TRBV7-7 and J is TRBJ2-1; 8 nucleotides line up with TRBD1. The V gene's germline CDR1 is SSHAT and CDR2 FNYEAQ (reference sequence). The CDR3 length is 13 residues. The CDR3 sequence: CASSLPGGSEQFF. DNA of the CDR3: TGTGCTAGCAGCTTACCAGGGGGCAGTGAGCAGTTCTTC.

This clonotype was detected a few times. This chain uses TRBV4-3 with TRBJ2-3; D may be TRBD1 (5 bases). This CDR3 is built from 16 residues. Germline CDR1 reads LGHNA; CDR2 reads YSLEER. The V end lost 1 base, the J end lost 5 bases, and 16 bases lay between the germline ends. CDR3 residues: CASSQARVGAKDTQYF. The CDR3 DNA is TGCGCCAGCAGCCAAGCCAGGGTAGGAGCGAAAGATACGCAGTATTTT.

This clonotype came up many times. The chain uses TRBV6-5 and TRBJ2-7; D unclear. This CDR3 spans 15 amino acids. Germline V CDR1 and CDR2: MNHEY, SVGAGI. V lost 4 bases, J lost 3 bases, and 16 bases lay in between. The CDR3 DNA follows: TGTGCCAGCAGTTCTTCAATGGCGACTGGCTACGAGCAGTACTTC. It specifies CASSSSMATGYEQYF.

The CDR3 DNA follows: TGTGCCAGCAACCGGGACAGGGCTTATGAGCAGTTCTTC. Protein: CASNRDRAYEQFF. The chain has TRBV6-1 and TRBJ2-1, with TRBD1 identical over 9 bases. Looked up from germline, CDR1 is MNHNS and CDR2 is SASEGT. This CDR3 spans 13 amino acids. After removal of 7 bases from V and 8 bases from J, the junction contained 6 bases not matched to a gene.

The gene calls are TRBV24-1 and TRBJ2-3; TRBD2 aligns across 9 bases. This CDR3 has 14 residues. Germline loops: CDR1 KGHDR, CDR2 SFDVKD. The ends lost 1 base at V and 14 bases at J; junction bases unmatched: 9. The CDR3 loop is CATSDFPAAGGLYF. For the CDR3, the DNA is TGTGCCACCAGTGATTTTCCCGCAGCGGGGGGCCTGTATTTT.

This clonotype was detected only a few times. The chain employs TRBV28 and TRBJ1-2; D possibly corresponds to TRBD1 (5 bases). This CDR3 spans 13 amino acids. V dropped 1 base and J dropped 4 bases, with 7 bases sitting between them. CDR1 and CDR2 (germline): MDHEN, SYDVKM. The CDR3 loop reads CASSLSGGYGYTF. The CDR3 coding sequence is TGTGCCAGCAGTTTATCCGGGGGCTATGGCTACACCTTC.

This clonotype was found many times. This chain links TRBV30 with TRBJ2-7, with TRBD1 identical over 7 bases. Germline CDR1 GTSNPN, CDR2 SVGIG (reference sequence). Trimming removed 5 bases from V and 3 bases from J; junction bases left unmatched: 10. The CDR3 is 14 amino acids. In nucleotides, the CDR3 is TGTGCCTGGTCCGGGACAGAGTCTTACTACGAGCAGTACTTC. This codes for CAWSGTESYYEQYF.

This clonotype was observed many times. V is TRBV5-1 and J is TRBJ2-7, with D perhaps given as TRBD1 or TRBD2 (5 bases each). This CDR3 spans 14 amino acids. Germline CDR1 and CDR2: SGHRS and YFSETQ. V was shortened by 8 bases and J by 0 bases, with 15 bases between the two germline ends. CDR3 in DNA: TGCGCCAGTACAAGGGACGCCAGCTCCTACGAGCAGTACTTC. Translation: CASTRDASSYEQYF.

This clonotype was observed a few times. The J gene is TRBJ2-3, the V gene TRBV6-1, with D unresolved. Germline V gene data show CDR1 as MNHNS and CDR2 as SASEGT. V was pared by 5 bases and J by 2 bases, with 8 bases between. CDR3 length: 13 amino acids. The CDR3 here is CASSRYPTDTQYF. The CDR3 nucleotides read TGTGCCAGCAGTCGGTACCCCACAGATACGCAGTATTTT.

J is TRBJ1-6 and V is TRBV12-3 or TRBV12-4; 7 nucleotides match TRBD1. J gave up 9 bases and V 7 bases, and 3 bases lay outside the gene matches. The CDR3 extends over 12 amino acids. The CDR3, as DNA: TGTGCCAGCAAACAGGGGTCTTCACCCCTCCACTTT. Protein product: CASKQGSSPLHF.

This clonotype came up a few times. V is TRBV18 and J is TRBJ2-2, with D possibly matching TRBD1 (6 bases). This CDR3 is built from 14 residues. V lost 2 bases, J lost 5 bases, and 9 bases lay in between. Germline values: CDR1 KGHSH, CDR2 LQKENI. For the CDR3, the DNA is TGTGCCAGCTCACCAGGGGGCAGGACCGGGGAGCTGTTTTTT. Encoded protein: CASSPGGRTGELFF.